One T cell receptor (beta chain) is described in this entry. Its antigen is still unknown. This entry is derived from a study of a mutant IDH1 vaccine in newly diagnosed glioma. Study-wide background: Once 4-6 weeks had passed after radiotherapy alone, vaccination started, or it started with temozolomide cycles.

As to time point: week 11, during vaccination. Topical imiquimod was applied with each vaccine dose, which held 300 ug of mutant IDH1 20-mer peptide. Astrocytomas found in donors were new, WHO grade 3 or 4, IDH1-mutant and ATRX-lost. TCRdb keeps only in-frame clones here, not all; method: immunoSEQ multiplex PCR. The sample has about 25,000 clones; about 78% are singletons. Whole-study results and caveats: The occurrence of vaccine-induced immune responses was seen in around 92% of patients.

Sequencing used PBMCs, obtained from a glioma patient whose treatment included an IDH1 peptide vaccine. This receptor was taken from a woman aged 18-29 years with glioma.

The CDR3 here is CAWSVAFQETQYF. CDR3 sequence (DNA): TGTGCCTGGAGTGTAGCCTTCCAAGAGACCCAGTACTTC. This chain joins TRBV30 and TRBJ2-5; no definite D call. Germline V lookup: CDR1 GTSNPN, CDR2 SVGIG (reference sequence). CDR3 length: 13 residues. The V end lost 0 bases, the J end lost 1 base, and 6 bases lay between the germline ends.